Listed here is a single T cell receptor beta chain. Per the original data handling: Estimates of nucleated cell counts were drawn from the amplification of reference gene primers. Method: immunoSEQ multiplex PCR; TCRdb's copy keeps in-frame clones and lacks some. D and trimming come from the DNA, and the V and J calls and clone size come from that table. The repertoire consists of approximately 220,000 clones, with around 85% occurring once and the leading ten covering approximately 18%. Each participant's cohort was designated according to participant-reported clinical history. J lost 6 bases, V lost 5 bases, and 6 bases had no gene match. CDR3 length: 15 residues. CDR1 is SGHNT and CDR2 is YENEEA in the germline V gene. The source of the sample is a study of blood T cell repertoires in COVID-19. Study as a whole: Samples of COVID-19 (acute and convalescent) were obtained from the United States, Italy and Spain.

The sequenced sample was PBMCs or T cells enriched from blood (not recorded which). This clonotype originated in a man aged 40-49 years who had recovered from COVID-19. V gene TRBV11-3 combines with J gene TRBJ2-1; TRBD2 matches 11 bases. The CDR3 DNA is TGTGCCAGCAGCCTCACTAGCGGGAGTTCCAATGAGCAGTTCTTC. Its translation is CASSLTSGSSNEQFF.